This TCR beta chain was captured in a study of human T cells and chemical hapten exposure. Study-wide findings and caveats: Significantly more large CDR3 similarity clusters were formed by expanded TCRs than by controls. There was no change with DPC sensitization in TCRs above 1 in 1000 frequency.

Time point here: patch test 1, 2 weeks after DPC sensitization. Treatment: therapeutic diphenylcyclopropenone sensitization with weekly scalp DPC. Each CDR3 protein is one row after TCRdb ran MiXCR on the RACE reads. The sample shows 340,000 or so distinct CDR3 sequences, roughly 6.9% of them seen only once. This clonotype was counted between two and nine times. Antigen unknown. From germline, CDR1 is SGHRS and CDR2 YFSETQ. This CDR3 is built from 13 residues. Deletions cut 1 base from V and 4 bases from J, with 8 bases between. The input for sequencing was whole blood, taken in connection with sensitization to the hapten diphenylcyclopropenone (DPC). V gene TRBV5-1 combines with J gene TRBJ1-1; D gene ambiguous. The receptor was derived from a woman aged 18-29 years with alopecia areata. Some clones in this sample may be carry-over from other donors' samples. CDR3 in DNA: TGCGCCAGCAGCTTGTTCGCTGGCACTGAAGCTTTCTTT. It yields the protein CASSLFAGTEAFF.